This TCR beta chain was profiled in a study of beta chain features in type 1 diabetes. Whole-study context: In all, around 110,000,000 sorted cells from all samples were analyzed.

This clone was seen only a few times. What it binds is unknown. Broader study findings: At VDJ recombination sites, type 1 diabetes patients had fewer insertions and more deleted nucleotides. Patients' naive, central memory and regulatory TCRB repertoires appeared more alike than those of healthy donors.

V was cut by 2 bases and J by 5 bases, with 5 bases left in between. Germline V gene data show CDR1 as SGHTA and CDR2 as FQGTGA. The CDR3 has 12 residues. Expressed TCRB transcripts were sequenced after all isolated RNA was converted to cDNA. Sequencing of naive, central memory and regulatory T cell samples gave an average of around 3.5 million reads. The protocol was immunoSEQ multiplex PCR, while the TCRdb copy is restricted to in-frame clones and leaves out a portion. The sample contains around 400,000 clones, 10% to 15% of which appear only once. Specimen: naive CD4+ T cells from blood. This sequence joins TRBV7-3 and TRBJ2-3; D ambiguous. This sequence was found in a man aged 18 to 35 in good health. The CDR3 DNA is TGTGCCAGCAGCTTACCCGGAGATACGCAGTATTTT. It encodes CASSLPGDTQYF.